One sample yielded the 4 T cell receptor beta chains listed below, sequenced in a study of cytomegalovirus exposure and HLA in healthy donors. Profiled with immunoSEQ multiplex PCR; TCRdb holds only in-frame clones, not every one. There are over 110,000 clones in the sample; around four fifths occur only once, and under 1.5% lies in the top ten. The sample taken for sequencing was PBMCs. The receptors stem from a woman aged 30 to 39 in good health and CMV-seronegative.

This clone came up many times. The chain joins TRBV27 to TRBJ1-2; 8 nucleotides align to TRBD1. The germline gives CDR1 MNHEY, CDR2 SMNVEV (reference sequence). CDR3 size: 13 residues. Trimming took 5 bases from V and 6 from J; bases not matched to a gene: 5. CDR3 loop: CASSPRGRDGYTF. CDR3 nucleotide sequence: TGTGCCAGCAGTCCCAGGGGGCGAGATGGCTACACCTTC.

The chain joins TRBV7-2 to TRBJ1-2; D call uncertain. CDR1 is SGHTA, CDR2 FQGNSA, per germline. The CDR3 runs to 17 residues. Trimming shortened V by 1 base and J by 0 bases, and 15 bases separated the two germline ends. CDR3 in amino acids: CASSLVYRSNPNYGYTF. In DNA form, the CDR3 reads TGTGCCAGCAGCTTAGTATACAGATCAAACCCTAACTATGGCTACACCTTC.

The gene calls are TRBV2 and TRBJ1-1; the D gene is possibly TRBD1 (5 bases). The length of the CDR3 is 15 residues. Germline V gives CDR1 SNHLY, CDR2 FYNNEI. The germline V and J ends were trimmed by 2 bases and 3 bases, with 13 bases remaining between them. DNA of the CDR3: TGTGCCAGCAGTGAAATTGGGGGAGGGGACACTGAAGCTTTCTTT. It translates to CASSEIGGGDTEAFF. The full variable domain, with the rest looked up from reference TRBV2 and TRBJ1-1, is EPEVTQTPSHQVTQMGQEVILRCVPISNHLYFYWYRQILGQKVEFLVSFYNNEISEKSEIFDDQFSVERPDGSNFTLKIRSTKLEDSAMYFCASSEIGGGDTEAFFGQGTRLTVV.

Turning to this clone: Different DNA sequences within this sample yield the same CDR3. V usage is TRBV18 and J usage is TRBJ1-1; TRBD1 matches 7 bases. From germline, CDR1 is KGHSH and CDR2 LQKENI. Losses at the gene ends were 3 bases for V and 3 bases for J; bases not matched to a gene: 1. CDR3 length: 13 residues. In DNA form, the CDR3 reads TGTGCCAGCTCACCCAGGGGGGACACTGAAGCTTTCTTT. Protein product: CASSPRGDTEAFF.